This TCR beta chain was sequenced during a study of shared clonotypes between healthy human individuals. The CDR3 spans 13 residues. Trimming pared 5 bases from V and 2 bases from J, leaving 8 bases between. Germline V lookup: CDR1 SGHDT, CDR2 YYEEEE. CD45RA-negative memory and CD45RA+ naive subsets were split from the CD4+ cells. This clone turned up a few times. The study ran the assay at deep level. Sorted-subset replicate PCR reactions were performed with around 210 ng DNA, corresponding to tens of thousands of T cell genomes. TCRdb's table, derived via immunoSEQ multiplex PCR, lists solely in-frame clones and lacks some. Of about 1 million clones in the sample, around 74% were seen once.

The specimen sequenced was memory CD4+ T cells sorted from blood. Subset in this sample: CD45RA-negative fraction. The source of this sequence is a man between 18 and 35 years old in good health. The V and J genes are TRBV5-6 and TRBJ1-5; D not certain. The CDR3 reads CASSKGGNQPQHF. DNA for the CDR3: TGTGCCAGCAGTAAAGGAGGCAATCAGCCCCAGCATTTT.